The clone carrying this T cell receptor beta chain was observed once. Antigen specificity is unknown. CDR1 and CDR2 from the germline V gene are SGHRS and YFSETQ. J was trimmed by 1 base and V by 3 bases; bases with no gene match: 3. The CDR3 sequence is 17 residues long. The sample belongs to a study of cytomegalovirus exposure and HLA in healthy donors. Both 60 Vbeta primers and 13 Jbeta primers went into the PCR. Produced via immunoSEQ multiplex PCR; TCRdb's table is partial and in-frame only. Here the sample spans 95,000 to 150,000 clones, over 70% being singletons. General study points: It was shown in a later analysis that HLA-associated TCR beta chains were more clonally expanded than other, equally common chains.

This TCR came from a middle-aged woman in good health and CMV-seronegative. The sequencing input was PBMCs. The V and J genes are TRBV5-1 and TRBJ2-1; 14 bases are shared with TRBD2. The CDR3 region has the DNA TGCGCCAGCAGCTATGGACTAGCGGGAGGTTCCTACAATGAGCAGTTCTTC. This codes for CASSYGLAGGSYNEQFF.